The 5 T cell receptor beta chains below all came from one sample that was sequenced in a study of Graves' ophthalmopathy and Graves' hyperthyroidism. TCR beta CDR3 regions were amplified from RNA transcripts. The library came from an HTBI-primed first-round RT-PCR and a second-round multiplex PCR. TCRdb fed the multiplex PCR reads into MiXCR, producing one record per CDR3 protein. The table lists 900,000 to 1,200,000 distinct CDR3 sequences, 35% to 40% of them singletons. Material for sequencing was peripheral blood or thyroid tissue (not recorded which). Every receptor here comes from an adult man with Graves' hyperthyroidism.

This sequence joins TRBV7-8 and TRBJ1-5; 9 bases agree with TRBD1. V was pared by 5 bases and J by 2 bases, with 13 bases of the junction left unmatched. CDR3 length: 18 residues. Germline V gives CDR1 SGHVS, CDR2 FQNEAQ. CDR3 sequence: CASSRGAGGTGRNQPQHF. DNA of the CDR3: TGTGCCAGCAGCCGAGGAGCGGGAGGGACAGGGCGCAATCAGCCCCAGCATTTT. The full variable domain, in which reference TRBV7-8 and TRBJ1-5 provide the parts outside the CDR3, is GAGVSQSPRYKVAKRGQDVALRCDPISGHVSLFWYQQALGQGPEFLTYFQNEAQLDKSGLPSDRFFAERPEGSVSTLKIQRTQQEDSAVYLCASSRGAGGTGRNQPQHFGDGTRLSIL.

The table lists this clonotype with many counts. J is TRBJ2-7 and V is TRBV29-1; maybe TRBD2 (5 bases). The CDR3 has 12 amino acids. V was cut by 7 bases and J by 2 bases, with 12 bases left in between. Germline loops: CDR1 SQVTM, CDR2 ANQGSEA. The chain's CDR3 is CSASGSTYEQYF. Here the CDR3 DNA reads TGCAGCGCCTCGGGGAGCACCTACGAGCAGTACTTC.

This clonotype came up many times. CDR3 sequence reads: CASNAPGGYGYTF. DNA for the CDR3: TGTGCCAGCAATGCCCCAGGCGGCTATGGCTACACCTTC. V and J are TRBV6-1 and TRBJ1-2; no definite D call. The CDR3 extends over 13 amino acids. The germline V gene has CDR1 MNHNS and CDR2 SASEGT. V was cut by 7 bases and J by 4 bases, with 13 bases left in between.

The sample holds many counts of this clonotype. The chain carries TRBV6-5 and TRBJ1-2; D is uncertain. This CDR3 is built from 13 residues. Germline CDR1 and CDR2: MNHEY and SVGAGI. Trimming cost V 7 bases and J 4 bases, with 13 bases left between them. The CDR3: CASIEGETYGYTF. The DNA for the CDR3 is TGTGCCAGCATAGAAGGAGAAACCTATGGCTACACCTTC.

This clonotype was counted at least ten times. The rearrangement uses TRBV2 and TRBJ2-7; TRBD1 agrees at 8 bases. CDR3 length: 15 residues. Germline CDR1 is SNHLY and CDR2 is FYNNEI. V shed 4 bases and J 0 bases; nucleotides not matched to a gene: 5. CDR3 DNA: TGTGCCAGCAGTGCACTGGACAGGGCCTCCTACGAGCAGTACTTC. Its protein is CASSALDRASYEQYF.